The 8 T cell receptor beta chains below all came from one sample that was sequenced in a study of blood T cells in healthy people across ages. It was with a sample-barcoded 5' primer and a J-beta primer mix that a second PCR of roughly 7 to 12 cycles was run. MiXCR was run by TCRdb on the 5' RACE reads, yielding one entry per CDR3 protein. The sample includes 710,000 or so distinct CDR3 sequences, approximately 22% of them seen just once. Sequenced input: blood. Source of these receptors: a man aged 70 or older in good health.

This clonotype appeared a few times. Compared with germline, one end of the junction differs, possibly owing to a read error. Here the CDR3 DNA reads TGTGCTAGCAGTTACCACTACTCCCCCAGGGAGCAGTTCTTC. Translating it yields CASSYHYSPREQFF. The chain combines TRBV6-6 with TRBJ2-1; no definite D call. CDR1 and CDR2 from the germline V gene are MNHNY and SVGAGI (reference sequence). The CDR3 consists of 14 residues.

The chain couples TRBV21-1 to TRBJ2-1; the table calls TRBD2, which could not be checked here. TRBV21-1 is a known pseudogene. CDR3 length: 14 residues. In DNA, the CDR3 is TGTGCCAGCGGTGCGGGTAACTCCTACAATGAGCAGTTCTTC. Amino acid sequence: CASGAGNSYNEQFF.

The chain carries TRBV23-1 and TRBJ2-7; a possible D gene is TRBD2 (6 bases). TRBV23-1 is recorded as an ORF, its role being uncertain. This CDR3 contains 13 residues. V was clipped by 2 bases and J by 6 bases, with 11 bases between them. The CDR3 region is CASSQDVTSEQYV. The CDR3 DNA sequence: TGCGCCAGCAGTCAAGATGTGACTAGCGAGCAGTACGTC.

This clonotype was recorded a few times. The chain recombines TRBV2 with TRBJ2-1; 12 bases are shared with TRBD2. V shed 6 bases and J 7 bases; nucleotides not matched to a gene: 7. The CDR3 consists of 15 residues. Germline CDR1 is SNHLY and CDR2 is FYNNEI. CDR3 loop: CASRPLAGGDNEQFF. In nucleotides, the CDR3 is TGTGCCAGCAGGCCTCTAGCGGGAGGGGATAATGAGCAGTTCTTC.

The chain couples TRBV5-1 to TRBJ2-7; D might be TRBD1 (5 bases). This CDR3 is built from 14 residues. The germline CDR1 and CDR2 sequences are SGHRS and YFSETQ. Trimming shortened V by 0 bases and J by 5 bases, and 12 bases separated the two germline ends. The CDR3 sequence: CASSLGDSRHEQYF. CDR3 coding DNA: TGCGCCAGCAGCTTGGGAGACAGTAGACACGAGCAGTACTTC.

This clonotype showed up many times. This sequence joins TRBV20-1 and TRBJ2-1; D perhaps matches TRBD1 (5 bases). The CDR3 runs to 13 residues. Germline V gene data show CDR1 as DFQATT and CDR2 as SNEGSKA (reference sequence). CDR3 in amino acids: CSPSDSRYNEQFF. CDR3 sequence (DNA): TGCAGCCCTTCAGACAGTCGCTACAATGAGCAGTTCTTC.

This clonotype has more than one count but fewer than ten. This chain joins TRBV5-5 and TRBJ2-3; perhaps TRBD2 as D (6 bases). The CDR3 extends over 16 amino acids. Germline V gives CDR1 SGHKS, CDR2 YYEKEE (reference sequence). The V and J ends lost 2 bases and 2 bases respectively, with 15 bases between them. CDR3 coding DNA: TGTGCCAGCAGCTTCCTACTAGCCCCAGACACAGATACGCAGTATTTT. This sequence encodes CASSFLLAPDTDTQYF. Full variable domain (rest looked up from reference TRBV5-5 and TRBJ2-3): DAGVTQSPTHLIKTRGQQVTLRCSPISGHKSVSWYQQVLGQGPQFIFQYYEKEERGRGNFPDRFSARQFPNYSSELNVNALLLGDSALYLCASSFLLAPDTDTQYFGPGTRLTVL.

There are a few counts of this clonotype. The V gene is TRBV7-8, the J gene TRBJ2-7; 7 bases agree with TRBD1. Trimming took 3 bases from V and 6 from J; bases not matched to a gene: 11. From germline, CDR1 is SGHVS and CDR2 FQNEAQ. The CDR3 has 15 amino acids. The DNA for the CDR3 is TGTGCCAGCAGCTTGGTGGCCGGGACAGACAGCGAGCAGTACTTC. Amino acid sequence: CASSLVAGTDSEQYF.